This T cell receptor beta chain was identified during a study of siplizumab effects on memory and regulatory T cells (dated by TCRdb to between 2018 and 2021). Some background on the complete study: The effect of the anti-CD2 antibody siplizumab on alloreactive T-cell subsets was examined in allogeneic mixed lymphocyte reactions constructed from human PBMCs. Results the study describes overall, beyond this receptor: About 75-95% of proliferating CD4+ or CD8+ clones could not be given a naive or memory phenotype. Because sequences below about 10^-5 frequency were poorly captured, only a minor fraction of alloreactive clones could be mapped to unstimulated subsets. Whether proliferating Tregs from siplizumab cultures were suppressive was not functionally confirmed. Among mappable alloreactive CD4+ clones, the Treg-derived fraction averaged approximately 69% with siplizumab versus 25% to 30% in control reactions. Siplizumab significantly reduced the cumulative frequency of alloreactive sequences traceable to unstimulated CD4+ memory T cells. Unstimulated naive T cells appeared to be more diverse than memory T cells, and naive cells seemed to make a substantial contribution to the alloresponse.

The method behind the library was the immunoSEQ multiplex PCR assay. The deep sequencing platform assayed about 90,000 TCR templates per sample. Genomic DNA extracted from sorted T cells was used for TCRbeta CDR3 sequencing. As for the original processing: Clonal analysis of TCRbeta CDR3 data was done in the R programming language. Comparing unstimulated samples against CFSE-low samples taken after the reaction was how alloreactive CD4+ and CD8+ clones were defined. By matching sequences to the repertoires of sorted unstimulated Treg and non-Treg cells, each alloreactive CD4+ clone was assigned a regulatory or non-regulatory origin. Sourced from immuneACCESS, this table was stored by TCRdb with only in-frame sequences that have V and J called. A share of the clones is absent; for the studies checked, an unresolved V gene accounts for under half, and the remainder has no known explanation. The DNA was the basis for D and trimming; V, J and clone size are from that table. The sample table shows about 110,000 clones, and roughly 91% are seen once. About 0.32% of the sample goes to the ten largest clones.

Sorted unstimulated T cells and proliferating T cells recovered from mixed lymphocyte reactions underwent TCRbeta CDR3 sequencing. Fresh whole blood from approximately 9 HLA-typed healthy donors was used to isolate PBMCs. This clone was counted a few times. It lacks a known antigen. No qualities accompany the bases; no much larger clone lies one base away. The source is a human donor in good health. The specimen sequenced was CD4+ T cells sorted from blood.

The CDR3 region has the sequence CASSSPGGGGPDTQYF. In nucleotide form, the sequence is TGTGCCAGCAGCTCCCCAGGCGGGGGTGGCCCAGATACGCAGTATTTT. The chain employs TRBV7-9 and TRBJ2-3, and TRBD2 matches 7 of the central bases. From a lookup of the germline V gene (reference sequence), CDR1 and CDR2 are SEHNR and FQNEAQ. There are 16 amino acids in the CDR3, from cysteine to phenylalanine inclusive. The CDR3 DNA has 48 bases and is translated from base 1. Relative to germline, V is missing 4 bases and J is missing 4 bases, with 11 bases of the junction outside any gene match.